A single sample gave rise to the 30 T cell receptor beta chains below, sequenced in a study of shared clonotypes between healthy human individuals. The repertoire was sequenced with immunoSEQ multiplex PCR; TCRdb's copy has only in-frame clones and lacks some. The table includes fewer than 600,000 clones, around three quarters detected once. The sequenced sample was PBMCs. The source is a woman in her 40s in good health. Some clones in this sample may be carry-over from other donors' samples.

Only one count was recorded for this clone. The genes are TRBV7-2 and TRBJ2-7; tentatively, D is TRBD1 or TRBD2 (6 bases each). The germline V gene has CDR1 SGHTA and CDR2 FQGNSA. CDR3 length: 16 amino acids. Between the trimmed V and J ends, which lost 5 bases and 2 bases, there was a span of 19 bases. CDR3 in DNA: TGTGCCAGCAGCCCACTCGGGGGCATGGGAGCCTACGAGCAGTACTTC. Amino acid sequence: CASSPLGGMGAYEQYF. Complete variable domain (other parts from reference TRBV7-2 and TRBJ2-7): GAGVSQSPSNKVTEKGKDVELRCDPISGHTALYWYRQSLGQGLEFLIYFQGNSAPDKSGLPSDRFSAERTGGSVSTLTIQRTQQEDSAVYLCASSPLGGMGAYEQYFGPGTRLTVT.

V gene TRBV11-3 combines with J gene TRBJ2-3; D is unresolved. Germline assignment: CDR1 SGHNT and CDR2 YENEEA. V was trimmed by 5 bases and J by 4 bases, leaving 10 bases between them. The length of the CDR3 is 13 residues. The CDR3 loop is CASSRPGADTQYF. In nucleotides, the CDR3 is TGTGCCAGCAGCAGACCCGGAGCAGATACGCAGTATTTT.

The rearrangement joins TRBV5-1 to TRBJ2-2; D gene unclear. This CDR3 contains 15 residues. V was trimmed by 4 bases and J by 1 base, leaving 11 bases between them. Germline-derived CDR1 and CDR2 are SGHRS and YFSETQ. CDR3 sequence (DNA): TGCGCCAGCAGCCAACCGGGCCTGAACACCGGGGAGCTGTTTTTT. Protein sequence: CASSQPGLNTGELFF. The complete variable domain, with remaining parts taken from reference TRBV5-1 and TRBJ2-2, reads KAGVTQTPRYLIKTRGQQVTLSCSPISGHRSVSWYQQTPGQGLQFLFEYFSETQRNKGNFPGRFSGRQFSNSRSEMNVSTLELGDSALYLCASSQPGLNTGELFFGEGSRLTVL.

The V call is TRBV11-2, the J call TRBJ2-1; tentative D call: TRBD2 (5 bases). This CDR3 has 14 residues. The V end lost 5 bases, the J end lost 8 bases, and 16 bases lay between the germline ends. The germline V gene encodes CDR1 SGHAT and CDR2 FQNNGV. The CDR3 is CASSPLVRVDEQFF. DNA of the CDR3: TGTGCCAGCAGCCCACTCGTGAGGGTAGATGAGCAGTTCTTC. Full variable domain (remainder filled in from reference TRBV11-2 and TRBJ2-1): EAGVAQSPRYKIIEKRQSVAFWCNPISGHATLYWYQQILGQGPKLLIQFQNNGVVDDSQLPKDRFSAERLKGVDSTLKIQPAKLEDSAVYLCASSPLVRVDEQFFGPGTRLTVL.

V and J are TRBV7-3 and TRBJ2-7; 8 bases match TRBD2. CDR1 SGHTA and CDR2 FQGTGA come from the germline V gene. Germline trimming cut 0 bases from V and 3 bases from J; bases unmatched to any gene: 7. There are 16 residues in the CDR3. The CDR3 loop is CASSLTGREGYYEQYF. The CDR3 DNA is TGTGCCAGCAGCTTAACAGGACGGGAGGGCTACTACGAGCAGTACTTC.

This clone was counted ten times or more. V gene TRBV7-6 combines with J gene TRBJ2-1, with 11 bases aligning to TRBD2. The junction had 7 bases not matched to a gene; V was cut back by 5 bases and J by 4 bases. Germline CDR1 reads SGHVS; CDR2 reads FNYEAQ. CDR3 size: 16 residues. Here the CDR3 DNA reads TGTGCCAGCAGCGCCCTAGCGGGAGGTGGGTACAATGAGCAGTTCTTC. Encoded protein: CASSALAGGGYNEQFF. Full variable domain (remainder filled in from reference TRBV7-6 and TRBJ2-1): GAGVSQSPRYKVTKRGQDVALRCDPISGHVSLYWYRQALGQGPEFLTYFNYEAQQDKSGLPNDRFSAERPEGSISTLTIQRTEQRDSAMYRCASSALAGGGYNEQFFGPGTRLTVL.

This clone has only a few counts. The chain employs TRBV9 and TRBJ1-1; D is perhaps TRBD1 (6 bases). V was trimmed by 3 bases and J by 5 bases, leaving 11 bases between them. Germline V gene sequence: CDR1 SGDLS, CDR2 YYNGEE. CDR3 length equals 13 residues. Here the CDR3 DNA reads TGTGCCAGCAGCGCAGGTGACAGGACTGAAGCTTTCTTT. This sequence encodes CASSAGDRTEAFF.

The chain links TRBV5-1 to TRBJ2-5; 9 nucleotides line up with TRBD1. Germline V gene sequence: CDR1 SGHRS, CDR2 YFSETQ. The CDR3 extends over 13 amino acids. Unmatched junction bases numbered 0, after V lost 3 bases and J lost 3 bases. CDR3 nucleotides: TGCGCCAGCAGCTGGGACAGGGAAGAGACCCAGTACTTC. It yields the protein CASSWDREETQYF.

This chain uses TRBV5-4 with TRBJ2-1; no clear D. V shed 0 bases and J shed 5 bases, with 6 bases lying between them. Germline V gene data show CDR1 as SGHNT and CDR2 as YYREEE (reference sequence). The CDR3 covers 13 residues. CDR3 DNA sequence: TGTGCCAGCAGCTTGGAGTCTCACAATGAGCAGTTCTTC. This codes for CASSLESHNEQFF.

This clone appeared many times. Other nucleotide sequences from this sample produce the same CDR3. The V gene is TRBV5-1, the J gene TRBJ2-3; 12 bases are shared with TRBD2. Germline trimming cut 0 bases from V and 1 base from J; bases unmatched to any gene: 0. This CDR3 is built from 16 residues. CDR1 and CDR2 from the germline V gene are SGHRS and YFSETQ. CDR3 DNA sequence: TGCGCCAGCAGCTTGGGACTAGCGGGAGGCACAGATACGCAGTATTTT. It specifies CASSLGLAGGTDTQYF.

This clone has only a few counts. This chain connects TRBV11-2 to TRBJ2-2; unclear D gene. Trimming took 2 bases from V and 5 from J, leaving 6 bases between them. The germline gives CDR1 SGHAT, CDR2 FQNNGV. The CDR3 has 13 amino acids. CDR3 in amino acids: CASSLYGTGELFF. CDR3 bases: TGTGCCAGCAGCTTATACGGAACCGGGGAGCTGTTTTTT.

J is TRBJ2-7 and V is TRBV7-3; TRBD1 aligns across 7 bases. Germline lookup yields CDR1 SGHTA and CDR2 FQGTGA. The V and J ends lost 5 bases and 2 bases, in that order; junction bases with no gene match: 6. This CDR3 is 14 amino acids long. CDR3 in DNA: TGTGCCAGCAGCCTACGACAGGGACCCTACGAGCAGTACTTC. Amino acids: CASSLRQGPYEQYF.

The genes are TRBV27 and TRBJ2-4; D is unresolved. Germline CDR1 reads MNHEY; CDR2 reads SMNVEV (reference sequence). The CDR3 runs 14 residues. V was clipped by 3 bases and J by 4 bases, with 10 bases between them. CDR3 sequence (DNA): TGTGCCAGCAGTTTCTTGGTACAGAAAAACATTCAGTACTTC. Protein: CASSFLVQKNIQYF.

This clone was detected a few times. This chain connects TRBV13 to TRBJ2-2; TRBD1 agrees at 12 bases. The V gene end was trimmed by 5 bases and the J gene end by 7 bases; junction bases not matched to a gene: 29. Germline V CDR1 and CDR2: PRHDT, FYEKMQ (reference sequence). There are 23 residues in the CDR3. CDR3 loop: CASSPNPYRDRGLDGRVDGELFF. As DNA, the CDR3 is TGTGCCAGCAGCCCTAACCCCTACCGGGACAGGGGGCTTGACGGGAGGGTTGACGGGGAGCTGTTTTTT.

The V and J genes are TRBV6-6 and TRBJ2-2; D gene unclear. The V and J ends lost 6 bases and 0 bases respectively, with 5 bases between them. In germline, CDR1 is MNHNY, CDR2 SVGAGI (reference sequence). This CDR3 comprises 13 residues. This CDR3 reads CASRDANTGELFF. The CDR3 DNA reads as TGTGCCAGCAGGGATGCGAACACCGGGGAGCTGTTTTTT.

The chain employs TRBV11-2 and TRBJ2-3, with unresolved D. Trimming shortened V by 5 bases and J by 1 base, and 10 bases separated the two germline ends. The CDR3 covers 14 residues. CDR1 and CDR2 from the germline V gene are SGHAT and FQNNGV. The CDR3 protein is CASSKHSGTDTQYF. The CDR3 DNA is TGTGCCAGCAGCAAACATTCGGGCACAGATACGCAGTATTTT.

This clone was seen many times. Distinct nucleotide sequences in the sample also encode this CDR3. The chain combines TRBV30 with TRBJ1-5, with a tentative D call TRBD1 (5 bases). Germline V gene data show CDR1 as GTSNPN and CDR2 as SVGIG (reference sequence). Trimming removed 0 bases from V and 4 bases from J, with 10 bases in between. The CDR3 spans 14 residues. In nucleotides, the CDR3 is TGTGCCTGGAGTGTCACGGGGGGTAATCAGCCCCAGCATTTT. Translated, it gives CAWSVTGGNQPQHF. The variable domain in full, with the rest retrieved from reference TRBV30 and TRBJ1-5, is SQTIHQWPATLVQPVGSPLSLECTVEGTSNPNLYWYRQAAGRGLQLLFYSVGIGQISSEVPQNLSASRPQDRQFILSSKKLLLSDSGFYLCAWSVTGGNQPQHFGDGTRLSIL.

J is TRBJ2-3 and V is TRBV5-4; D unclear. Trimming stripped 1 base from V and 0 bases from J, with 9 bases between. CDR3 length equals 15 residues. The germline V gene has CDR1 SGHNT and CDR2 YYREEE (reference sequence). The CDR3 protein is CASSLTRESTDTQYF. CDR3 in DNA: TGTGCCAGCAGCTTGACCCGAGAAAGCACAGATACGCAGTATTTT.

The CDR3 DNA follows: TGCGCCAGCAGCTTAGAGAGACACACTGAAGCTTTCTTT. Translated, it gives CASSLERHTEAFF. The V call is TRBV5-1, the J call TRBJ1-1; no reliable D call. Germline assignment: CDR1 SGHRS and CDR2 YFSETQ. The CDR3 is 13 amino acids. Trimming took 2 bases from V and 3 from J, leaving 8 bases between them.

CDR3 sequence: CASSGTGGTDTQYF. The CDR3 coding sequence is TGCGCCTCGTCGGGGACAGGGGGTACAGATACGCAGTATTTT. V gene TRBV5-1 combines with J gene TRBJ2-3; 11 positions match TRBD1. CDR1 SGHRS and CDR2 YFSETQ come from the germline V gene. V lost 10 bases, J lost 3 bases, and 7 bases stayed unmatched. This CDR3 has 14 residues.

The chain employs TRBV2 and TRBJ1-1; the D gene is possibly TRBD1 (5 bases). Looked up from germline, CDR1 is SNHLY and CDR2 is FYNNEI. Trimming took 6 bases from V and 4 from J, leaving 15 bases between them. The CDR3 consists of 14 residues. The CDR3 DNA reads TGTGCCAGCAGCAGAGACCAGGGTGGCACTGAAGCTTTCTTT. Protein: CASSRDQGGTEAFF.

As for this clone: Possible read error: a much larger clone is one base away. The same CDR3 is also encoded by other DNA sequences in this sample. V is TRBV9 and J is TRBJ1-2; D is unclear. The CDR3 has 15 residues. Trimming removed 0 bases from V and 8 bases from J, with 17 bases in between. CDR1 and CDR2 (germline): SGDLS, YYNGEE. The CDR3 DNA reads as TGTGCCAGCAGCGTAGAGGGTGTGCTGGGCTACGGCTACACCTTC. Its translation is CASSVEGVLGYGYTF.

About this clone: A far more abundant clone sits one base away, making this likely a read error. Other DNA sequences in the same sample also yield this CDR3. The chain links TRBV30 to TRBJ1-1, with TRBD1 matching over 8 bases. CDR1 is GTSNPN and CDR2 is SVGIG in the germline V gene (reference sequence). The CDR3 runs to 13 residues. Here the CDR3 reads CAWTRTGHTEAFF. The CDR3 region has the DNA TGCGCCTGGACTCGGACAGGGCACACTGAAGCTTTCTTT.

The chain combines TRBV27 with TRBJ2-5, with D possibly matching TRBD2 (6 bases). V was pared by 2 bases and J by 8 bases, with 15 bases between. Germline V CDR1 and CDR2: MNHEY, SMNVEV (reference sequence). The CDR3 length is 14 residues. CDR3 protein: CASSLVGTLSTQYF. DNA of the CDR3: TGTGCCAGCAGTTTAGTCGGGACTCTCTCCACCCAGTACTTC.

The chain carries TRBV20-1 and TRBJ2-7; D is uncertain. V shed 4 bases and J shed 3 bases, with 7 bases lying between them. Per germline, CDR1 DFQATT and CDR2 SNEGSKA (reference sequence). The CDR3 is 11 amino acids. The CDR3 protein is CSANGYYEQYF. The CDR3 DNA is TGCAGTGCTAATGGGTACTACGAGCAGTACTTC.

This clone was seen only once. Without the conserved terminal phenylalanine or tryptophan, this CDR3 likely stems from a read error. This rearrangement joins TRBV2 to TRBJ2-7; D may be TRBD1 or TRBD2 (5 bases each). This CDR3 spans 14 amino acids. From germline, CDR1 is SNHLY and CDR2 FYNNEI. CDR3 coding DNA: TGCGCCAGCAAGTACCGGGACGCCTCGGCCGAGCAGTACTTA. Its protein product is CASKYRDASAEQYL.

The V call is TRBV28, the J call TRBJ1-5; 7 nucleotides match TRBD1. The length of the CDR3 is 15 residues. Germline loops: CDR1 MDHEN, CDR2 SYDVKM. J was trimmed by 6 bases and V by 7 bases; bases with no gene match: 12. CDR3 loop: CASNSGGGHSQPQHF. The CDR3 DNA reads as TGTGCCAGCAATTCAGGGGGGGGTCATAGTCAGCCCCAGCATTTT.

The chain couples TRBV10-1 to TRBJ2-7, with D possibly TRBD1 on 6 matching bases. The CDR3 is 16 residues long. CDR1 and CDR2 from the germline V gene are WNHNN and SYGVQD (reference sequence). The V and J ends lost 0 bases and 0 bases respectively, with 12 bases between them. This chain's CDR3 is CASSESKGDRSYEQYF. The CDR3 nucleotides read TGCGCCAGCAGTGAGTCGAAGGGGGACCGCTCCTACGAGCAGTACTTC.

For this clone: This may arise from a read error, as a much more abundant clone is one base away. Other DNA sequences from this sample encode an identical CDR3 as well. V is TRBV2 and J is TRBJ2-7; D possibly corresponds to TRBD2 (6 bases). Trimming took off 4 bases at V and 5 bases at J, with 18 bases between the two ends. This CDR3 has 15 amino acids. Germline V lookup: CDR1 SNHLY, CDR2 FYNNEI. CDR3 sequence: CASSVLAGGFDEQYF. DNA for the CDR3: TGTGCCAGCAGTGTCCTAGCTGGAGGGTTCGACGAGCAGTACTTC.

The chain recombines TRBV14 with TRBJ1-4; no reliable D call. V was clipped by 0 bases and J by 4 bases, with 6 bases between them. CDR3 size: 14 residues. Germline CDR1 and CDR2: SGHDN and FVKESK. Here the CDR3 reads CASSQERINEKLFF. As DNA, the CDR3 is TGTGCCAGCAGCCAAGAGAGGATTAATGAAAAACTGTTTTTT. Full variable domain (remainder filled in from reference TRBV14 and TRBJ1-4): EAGVTQFPSHSVIEKGQTVTLRCDPISGHDNLYWYRRVMGKEIKFLLHFVKESKQDESGMPNNRFLAERTGGTYSTLKVQPAELEDSGVYFCASSQERINEKLFFGSGTQLSVL.